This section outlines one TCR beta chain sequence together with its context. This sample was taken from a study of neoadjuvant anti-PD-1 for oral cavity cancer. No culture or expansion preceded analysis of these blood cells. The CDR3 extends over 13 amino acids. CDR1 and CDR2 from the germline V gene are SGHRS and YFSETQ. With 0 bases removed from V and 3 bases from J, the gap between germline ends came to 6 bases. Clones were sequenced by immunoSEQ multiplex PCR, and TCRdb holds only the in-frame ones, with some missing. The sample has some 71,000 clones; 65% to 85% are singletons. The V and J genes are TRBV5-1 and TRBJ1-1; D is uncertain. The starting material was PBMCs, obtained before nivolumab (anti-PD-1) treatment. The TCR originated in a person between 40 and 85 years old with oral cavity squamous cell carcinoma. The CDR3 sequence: CASSLAGYTEAFF. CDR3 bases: TGCGCCAGCAGCTTGGCCGGTTACACTGAAGCTTTCTTT.